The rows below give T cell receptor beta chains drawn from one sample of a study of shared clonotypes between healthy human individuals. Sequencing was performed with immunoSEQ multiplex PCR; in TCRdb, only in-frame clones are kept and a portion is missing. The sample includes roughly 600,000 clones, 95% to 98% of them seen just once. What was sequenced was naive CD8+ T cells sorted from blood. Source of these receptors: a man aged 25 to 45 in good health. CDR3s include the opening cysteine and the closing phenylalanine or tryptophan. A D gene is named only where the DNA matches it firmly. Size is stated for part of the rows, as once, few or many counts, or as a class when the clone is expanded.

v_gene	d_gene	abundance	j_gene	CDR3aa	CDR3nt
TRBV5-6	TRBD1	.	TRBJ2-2	CASSLGTGGFTGELFF	TGTGCCAGCAGCTTGGGGACAGGTGGTTTTACCGGGGAGCTGTTTTTT
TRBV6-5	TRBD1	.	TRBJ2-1	CASSYWDRADYNEQFF	TGTGCCAGCAGTTACTGGGACAGGGCCGACTACAATGAGCAGTTCTTC
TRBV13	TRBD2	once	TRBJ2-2	CASSREGHTGELFF	TGTGCCAGCAGCCGGGAGGGCCACACCGGGGAGCTGTTTTTT
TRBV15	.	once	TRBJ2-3	CATSRAARRGPDTQYF	TGTGCCACCAGCAGAGCGGCTCGACGCGGCCCAGATACGCAGTATTTT
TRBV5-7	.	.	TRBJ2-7	CASSLRGVPGQLTYEQYF	TGTGCCAGCAGCTTGAGGGGGGTACCGGGACAGTTAACCTACGAGCAGTACTTC
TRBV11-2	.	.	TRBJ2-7	CASSSGPPSSYEQYF	TGTGCCAGCAGCTCCGGGCCTCCCTCCTCCTACGAGCAGTACTTC
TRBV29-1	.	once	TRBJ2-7	CSVENKLTYEQYF	TGCAGCGTGGAGAACAAGTTAACCTACGAGCAGTACTTC
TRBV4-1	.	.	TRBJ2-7	CASSQGAVYEQYF	TGCGCCAGCAGCCAAGGAGCAGTCTACGAGCAGTACTTC
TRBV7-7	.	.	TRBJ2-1	CASSLRLSSYNEQFF	TGTGCCAGCAGCCTCCGGTTGAGCTCCTACAATGAGCAGTTCTTC
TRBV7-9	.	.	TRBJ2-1	CASSSAGTTLGNEQFF	TGTGCCAGCAGCTCAGCCGGGACAACCCTTGGCAATGAGCAGTTCTTC
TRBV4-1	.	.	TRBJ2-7	CASSEDPGNEQYF	TGCGCCAGCAGTGAAGACCCGGGAAACGAGCAGTACTTC